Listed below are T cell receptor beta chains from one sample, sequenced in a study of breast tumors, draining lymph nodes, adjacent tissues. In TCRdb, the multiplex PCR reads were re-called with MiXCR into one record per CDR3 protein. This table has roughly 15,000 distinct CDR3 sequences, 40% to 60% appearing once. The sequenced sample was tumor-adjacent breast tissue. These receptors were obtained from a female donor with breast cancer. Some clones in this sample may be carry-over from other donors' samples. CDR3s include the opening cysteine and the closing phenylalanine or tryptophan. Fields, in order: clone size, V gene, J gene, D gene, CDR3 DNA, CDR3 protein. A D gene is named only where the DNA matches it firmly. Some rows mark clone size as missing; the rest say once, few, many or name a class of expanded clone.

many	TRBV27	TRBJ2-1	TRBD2	TGTGCCAGCAGTTTATCGCTAGCGGGAGTTAATGAGCAGTTCTTC	CASSLSLAGVNEQFF
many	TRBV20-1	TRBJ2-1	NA	TGCAGTGCTAGTAGAACTGGATCGCAGTTCTTC	CSASRTGSQFF
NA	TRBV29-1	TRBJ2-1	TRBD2	TGCAGCGTTGATGAGGCGGGGGTCTACAATGAGCAGTTCTTC	CSVDEAGVYNEQFF
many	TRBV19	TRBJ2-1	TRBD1	TGTGCCAGTAGACCAAATGGACAGGCTCGTCGGAGTGAGCAGTTCTTC	CASRPNGQARRSEQFF
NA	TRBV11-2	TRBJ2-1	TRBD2	TGTGCCAGCAGCAACCGGGGACTAGCGGGAGTCAGCGACAATGAGCAGTTCTTC	CASSNRGLAGVSDNEQFF
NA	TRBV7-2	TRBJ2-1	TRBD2	TGTGCCCGCAGCCGGACTAGCGGGGGGTACAATGGGCGGTTCTTC	CARSRTSGGYNGRFF
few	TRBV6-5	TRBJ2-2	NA	TGTGCCAGCAGTGGCACCGGGGAGCTGTTTTTT	CASSGTGELFF
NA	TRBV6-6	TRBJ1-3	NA	TGTGCCAGCAGCAGCAGGGTTTCGGGAAACACCATATATTTT	CASSSRVSGNTIYF
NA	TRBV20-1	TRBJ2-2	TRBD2	TGCAGTGCTAGAGATGTCACTAGCGGGGGCAACACCGGGGAGCTGTTTTTT	CSARDVTSGGNTGELFF
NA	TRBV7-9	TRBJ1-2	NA	TGTGCCAGCAGCCAAGTATATACGCATGGCTACACCTTC	CASSQVYTHGYTF
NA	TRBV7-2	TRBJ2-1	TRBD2	TGTGCCGGCAGCTCCTGGCGGGGGGCTGGCAGTGAGCAGTTCTTC	CAGSSWRGAGSEQFF
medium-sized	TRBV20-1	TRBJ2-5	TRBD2	TGCAGTGCCCGCTTAGCGGGAGAAAGAGAGACCCAGTACTTC	CSARLAGERETQYF
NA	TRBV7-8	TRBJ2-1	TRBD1	TGTGCCAGCAGATCAGGACAGGGGGCGGACAATGAGCAGTTCTTC	CASRSGQGADNEQFF
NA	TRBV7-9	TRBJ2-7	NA	TGTGCCAGCAGCGCAACCGGGGACCTCCAGTACTTC	CASSATGDLQYF
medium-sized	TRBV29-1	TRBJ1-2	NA	TGCAGCGTCCAAAAAAGGGACGGCTACACCTTC	CSVQKRDGYTF
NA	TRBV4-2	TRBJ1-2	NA	TGTGCCAGCAGCCAAGTGGAGGAGGCCCATGGCTACACCTTC	CASSQVEEAHGYTF
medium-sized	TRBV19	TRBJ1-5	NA	TGTGCCAGTAGTATGAACGGGGATCAGCCCCAGCATTTT	CASSMNGDQPQHF
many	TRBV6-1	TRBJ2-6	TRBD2	TGTGCCAGCAGTCCCCGGGGGGCTGGGGCCAACGTCCTGACTTTC	CASSPRGAGANVLTF
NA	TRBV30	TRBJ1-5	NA	TGTGCCTGGAGTCCTTGGGGAAATCAGCCCCAGCATTTT	CAWSPWGNQPQHF
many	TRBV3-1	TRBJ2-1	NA	TGTGCCAGCAGCCAACCGTGGGGTTCGGTGAATGAGCAGTTCTTC	CASSQPWGSVNEQFF